Listed below are T cell receptor beta chains from one sample, sequenced in a study of Graves' ophthalmopathy and Graves' hyperthyroidism. TCRdb redid the calling of the multiplex PCR reads with MiXCR, one entry per CDR3 protein. The sample contains over a million distinct CDR3 sequences, roughly 35% of which appear only once. Source material: peripheral blood or thyroid tissue (not recorded which). The receptors stem from an adult man with Graves' hyperthyroidism. Each CDR3 is given with its conserved first and last residue. Expanded clones are given a class, and other clones once, few, many or no size at all.

clone_size	v_call	j_call	cdr3_aa
.	TRBV7-8	TRBJ1-1	CASSRHWNTEAFF
few	TRBV11-2	TRBJ2-5	CASSSTGRRDQETQYF
once	TRBV29-1	TRBJ2-6	CSVWTGLTF
many	TRBV7-9	TRBJ2-5	CATQAGQKETQYF
many	TRBV20-1	TRBJ1-3	CSARPYGQGGGNTIYF
.	TRBV7-9	TRBJ1-3	CAPASAGNTIYF
once	TRBV25-1	TRBJ2-6	CASSEMVNVLTF
.	TRBV2	TRBJ1-5	CASSVSVGSGQPQHF
.	TRBV9	TRBJ2-2	CASSVDGGANGELFF
.	TRBV5-1	TRBJ2-5	CASSLAPGGLARETQYF
.	TRBV4-3	TRBJ1-1	CASSRTVGPTEAFF
many	TRBV4-1	TRBJ2-5	CASSQDLAQETQYF
.	TRBV10-3	TRBJ2-7	CAISASSLLVYDEQYF
.	TRBV20-1	TRBJ2-7	CSASGRRAYEQYF
few	TRBV12-3/TRBV12-4	TRBJ2-7	CASNRDPSSYEQYF
few	TRBV7-9	TRBJ1-5	CASSLQAYQPQHF
many	TRBV7-2	TRBJ2-5	CASSLVVSPGLVRETQYF
.	TRBV10-3	TRBJ2-7	CASSLTGAAEQYF
many	TRBV6-6	TRBJ1-1	CASTRVNTEAFF
many	TRBV10-2	TRBJ1-1	CASSTVMNTEAFF
.	TRBV5-1	TRBJ1-2	CASSLVGHSGYTF
many	TRBV7-8	TRBJ1-5	CASSLRAGTGGDQPQHF
.	TRBV7-3	TRBJ2-7	CASSPRQGSSSEQYF
many	TRBV12-3/TRBV12-4	TRBJ1-2	CASSYLDRDHYGYTF
many	TRBV9	TRBJ2-2	CASSGPGRAGELFF
many	TRBV29-1	TRBJ2-5	CSVDREGGGETQYF
many	TRBV9	TRBJ1-1	CASSDTDMNTEAFF
.	TRBV19	TRBJ2-1	CASSMARGPYNEQFF
.	TRBV19	TRBJ2-7	CASSIVGTDASEQYF
.	TRBV6-1	TRBJ2-5	CASRRGTDQETQYF
many	TRBV6-5	TRBJ1-5	CASDGLAGDQPQHF
.	TRBV20-1	TRBJ2-2	CSARAWEQGNGELFF